This TCR beta chain was sequenced during a study of cytomegalovirus exposure and HLA in healthy donors. General study points: Rare sequences made up most TCRs, while some public TCRs were found in many donors.

The PCR ran on 60 Vbeta and 13 Jbeta primers. TCRdb's table, derived via immunoSEQ multiplex PCR, lists solely in-frame clones and lacks some. The sample includes 110,000 to 150,000 clones, just over 70% seen only once; the top ten take roughly 1.7%. V was clipped by 7 bases and J by 10 bases; unmatched bases: 14. The CDR3 consists of 14 residues. Per germline, CDR1 LNHDA and CDR2 SQIVND (reference sequence). Of note for this clone: As yet, its antigen is unknown.

Sequences were obtained from PBMCs. The sequence was obtained from a woman younger than 45 in good health and CMV-seronegative. V usage is TRBV19 and J usage is TRBJ1-1, with TRBD1 matching over 8 bases. CDR3 residues: CASKIRDRIEVAFF. The CDR3 DNA reads TGTGCCAGTAAAATCCGGGACAGGATAGAAGTAGCTTTCTTT.